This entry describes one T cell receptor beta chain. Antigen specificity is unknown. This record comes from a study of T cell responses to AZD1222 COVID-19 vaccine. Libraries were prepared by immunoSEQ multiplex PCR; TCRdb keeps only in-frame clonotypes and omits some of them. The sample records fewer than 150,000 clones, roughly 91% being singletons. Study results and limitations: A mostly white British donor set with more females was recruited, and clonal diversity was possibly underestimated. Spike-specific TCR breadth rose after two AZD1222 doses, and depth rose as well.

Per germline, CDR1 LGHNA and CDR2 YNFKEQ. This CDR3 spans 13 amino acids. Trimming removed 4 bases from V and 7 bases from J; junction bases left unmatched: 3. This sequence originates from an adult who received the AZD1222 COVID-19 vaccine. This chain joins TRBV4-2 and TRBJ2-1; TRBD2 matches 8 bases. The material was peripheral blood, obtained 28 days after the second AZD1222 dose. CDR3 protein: CASSPGGVNEQFF. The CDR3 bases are TGTGCCAGCAGCCCGGGGGGGGTGAATGAGCAGTTCTTC.